This T cell receptor (beta chain) stems from a study of T cells after posttransplantation cyclophosphamide. Whole-study findings and limits: Donor CD8+ memory clones often dominated recipient blood repertoires at later times. Blood and skin or GI T cell repertoires showed limited TRB overlap. Recipient CMV seropositivity and CMV reactivation strongly tracked TRB clonality.

A marrow graft followed busulfan-fludarabine conditioning, with cyclophosphamide on days +3 and +4. The protocol was immunoSEQ multiplex PCR, while the TCRdb copy is restricted to in-frame clones and leaves out a portion. The sample contains around 6,200 clones, around nine tenths of which appear only once. On this clone itself: Antigen: not known.

With 6 bases removed from V and 2 bases from J, the gap between germline ends came to 16 bases. The CDR3 extends over 14 amino acids. Germline V gives CDR1 SQVTM, CDR2 ANQGSEA. The starting material was CD8+ T cells sorted from blood, obtained after allogeneic stem cell transplant with posttransplant cyclophosphamide. This receptor was identified in a male patient aged 55 to 69 who received an allogeneic stem cell transplant from a related donor and was CMV-positive. Part of the T cell pool may stem from the graft donor. The chain couples TRBV29-1 to TRBJ1-2, with a weak D call TRBD1 (6 bases). The CDR3 reads CSVDTTGGNYGYTF. The CDR3 DNA is TGCAGCGTCGACACGACAGGTGGGAACTATGGCTACACCTTC. Variable domain in full (rest from reference TRBV29-1 and TRBJ1-2): SAVISQKPSRDICQRGTSLTIQCQVDSQVTMMFWYRQQPGQSLTLIATANQGSEATYESGFVIDKFPISRPNLTFSTLTVSNMSPEDSSIYLCSVDTTGGNYGYTFGSGTRLTVV.